These 10 T cell receptor beta chains were sequenced from one sample in a study of human T cells and chemical hapten exposure. Time point of the sample: patch test 3, about 24 weeks after DPC sensitization. Treatment meaning: therapeutic diphenylcyclopropenone sensitization with weekly scalp DPC. TCRdb reanalysed the RACE reads using MiXCR and keeps one entry per CDR3 protein. The sample includes around 150,000 distinct CDR3 sequences, about a quarter of them seen just once. The sample was whole blood, taken in connection with sensitization to the hapten diphenylcyclopropenone (DPC). These receptors were taken from a woman under 30 with alopecia areata. Some clones in this sample may be carry-over from other donors' samples.

Worth noting for this clonotype: Germline and junction disagree at one end, which may indicate a read error. The V call is TRBV6-2 or TRBV6-3, the J call TRBJ1-2, with D possibly matching TRBD1 (5 bases). This CDR3 has 11 residues. From germline, CDR1 is MNHEY and CDR2 SVGEGT. CDR3 protein: CASSITGGLSF. The CDR3 DNA reads as TGTGCCAGCAGTATAACAGGAGGCCTAAGCTTC.

This clonotype was observed a few times. V gene TRBV21-1 combines with J gene TRBJ1-5; whether TRBD1, the table's D call, matches the DNA was not checked. TRBV21-1 is labeled a pseudogene. The CDR3 runs 16 residues. The chain's CDR3 is CASPPQDRDSNQPQHF. The CDR3 bases are TGTGCCAGTCCTCCCCAAGACAGGGATAGCAATCAGCCCCAGCATTTT.

This clonotype was detected many times. The chain has TRBV7-2 and TRBJ2-1, with 16 nucleotides matching TRBD2. Germline V gene sequence: CDR1 SGHTA, CDR2 FQGNSA. The CDR3 has 17 residues. Germline trimming cut 1 base from V and 7 bases from J; bases unmatched to any gene: 4. This CDR3 is CASSLVGTSGRGNEQFF. The CDR3 DNA follows: TGTGCCAGCAGCTTAGTTGGGACTAGCGGGAGGGGGAATGAGCAGTTCTTC.

This clonotype was seen a few times. The chain links TRBV4-1 to TRBJ1-1; the match to TRBD1 covers 9 bases. The V gene end was trimmed by 3 bases and the J gene end by 3 bases; junction bases not matched to a gene: 5. This CDR3 has 15 amino acids. Germline V gives CDR1 MGHRA, CDR2 YSYEKL. The CDR3 is CASSQDNRGHTEAFF. The CDR3 nucleotides read TGCGCCAGCAGCCAGGACAACAGGGGGCACACTGAAGCTTTCTTT.

This clonotype was counted only a few times. This sequence joins TRBV29-1 and TRBJ1-2, with D hard to call. The CDR3 is made up of 16 amino acids. V dropped 2 bases and J dropped 3 bases, with 19 bases sitting between them. In germline, CDR1 is SQVTM, CDR2 ANQGSEA. CDR3 bases: TGCAGCGTTGAACCCAGCAGGCAAGGCGAGGACTATGGCTACACCTTC. It codes for CSVEPSRQGEDYGYTF.

This clonotype was detected only a few times. The V call is TRBV4-1, the J call TRBJ2-3; D unresolved. Trimming pared 3 bases from V and 2 bases from J, leaving 3 bases between. There are 12 residues in the CDR3. Looked up from germline, CDR1 is MGHRA and CDR2 is YSYEKL. The CDR3 DNA is TGCGCCAGCAGCCACCCCACAGATACGCAGTATTTT. This codes for CASSHPTDTQYF.

Worth noting for this clonotype: A read error may account for a junction end that differs from germline. The chain combines TRBV24-1 with TRBJ2-6; D remains unclear. This CDR3 is 16 amino acids long. CDR1 is KGHDR, CDR2 SFDVKD, per germline. The CDR3 loop is CATSDSVNSGANVLTF. Here the CDR3 DNA reads TGCGCCACCAGTGATTCAGTGAACTCTGGGGCCAACGTCCTGACTTTC.

The V gene is TRBV29-1, the J gene TRBJ1-2; 9 bases agree with TRBD1. The CDR3 contains 12 residues. V was clipped by 4 bases and J by 5 bases; unmatched bases: 2. CDR1 is SQVTM, CDR2 ANQGSEA, per germline. CDR3 amino acids: CSVAGTGYGYTF. The CDR3 DNA sequence: TGCAGCGTTGCCGGGACAGGGTATGGCTACACCTTC.

The sample holds a few counts of this clonotype. The rearrangement uses TRBV7-2 and TRBJ2-7, with no clear D. This CDR3 is 20 amino acids long. The germline V gene has CDR1 SGHTA and CDR2 FQGNSA. Trimming removed 2 bases from V and 0 bases from J, with 26 bases in between. The CDR3 bases are TGTGCCAGCAGCTTATCCTCGAACGTTTACCGGGTTAACTTCTCCTACGAGCAGTACTTC. Translated, it gives CASSLSSNVYRVNFSYEQYF.

This clonotype was seen only a few times. The V gene is TRBV13, the J gene TRBJ1-6; 9 positions match TRBD1. The germline gives CDR1 PRHDT, CDR2 FYEKMQ (reference sequence). The CDR3 is 16 residues long. Losses at the gene ends were 5 bases for V and 10 bases for J; bases not matched to a gene: 12. The CDR3, as DNA: TGTGCCAGCAGCCCATCGGGACAGGGAGGAGGATCACCCCTCCACTTT. Amino acid sequence: CASSPSGQGGGSPLHF.